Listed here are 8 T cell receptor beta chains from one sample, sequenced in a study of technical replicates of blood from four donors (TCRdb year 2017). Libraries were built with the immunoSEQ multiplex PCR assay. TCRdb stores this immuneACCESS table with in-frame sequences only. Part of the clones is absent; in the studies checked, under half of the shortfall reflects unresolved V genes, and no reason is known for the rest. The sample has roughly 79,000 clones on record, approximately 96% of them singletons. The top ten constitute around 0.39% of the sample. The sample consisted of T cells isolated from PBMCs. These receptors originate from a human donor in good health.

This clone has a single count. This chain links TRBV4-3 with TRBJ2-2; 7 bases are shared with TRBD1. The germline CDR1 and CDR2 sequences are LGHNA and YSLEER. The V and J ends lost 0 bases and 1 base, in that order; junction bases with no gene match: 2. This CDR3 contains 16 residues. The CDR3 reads CASSQEGGLNTGELFF. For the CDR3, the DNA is TGCGCCAGCAGCCAAGAAGGGGGCTTGAACACCGGGGAGCTGTTTTTT.

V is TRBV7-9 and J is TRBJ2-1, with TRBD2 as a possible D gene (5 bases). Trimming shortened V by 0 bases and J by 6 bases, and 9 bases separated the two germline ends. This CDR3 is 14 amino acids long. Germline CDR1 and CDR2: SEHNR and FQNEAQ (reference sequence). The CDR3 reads CASSLASAINEQFF. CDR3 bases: TGTGCCAGCAGCTTAGCTAGCGCTATCAATGAGCAGTTCTTC. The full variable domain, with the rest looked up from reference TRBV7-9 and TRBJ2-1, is DTGVSQNPRHKITKRGQNVTFRCDPISEHNRLYWYRQTLGQGPEFLTYFQNEAQLEKSRLLSDRFSAERPKGSFSTLEIQRTEQGDSAMYLCASSLASAINEQFFGPGTRLTVL.

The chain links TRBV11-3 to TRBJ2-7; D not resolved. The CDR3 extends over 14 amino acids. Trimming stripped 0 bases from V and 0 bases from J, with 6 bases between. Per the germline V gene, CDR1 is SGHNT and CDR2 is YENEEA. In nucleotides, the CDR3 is TGTGCCAGCAGCTTAGAAATTAACTCCTACGAGCAGTACTTC. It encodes CASSLEINSYEQYF.

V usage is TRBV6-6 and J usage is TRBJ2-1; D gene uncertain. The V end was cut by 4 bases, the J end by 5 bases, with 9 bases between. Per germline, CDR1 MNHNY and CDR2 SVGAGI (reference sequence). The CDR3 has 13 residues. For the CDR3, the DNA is TGTGCCAGCAGTTCATATATAGACAATGAGCAGTTCTTC. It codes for CASSSYIDNEQFF.

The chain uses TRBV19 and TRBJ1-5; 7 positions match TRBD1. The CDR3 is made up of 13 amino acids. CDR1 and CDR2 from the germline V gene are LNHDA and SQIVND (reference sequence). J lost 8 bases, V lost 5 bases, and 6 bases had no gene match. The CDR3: CASSLQGMEPQHF. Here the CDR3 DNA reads TGTGCCAGTAGTCTACAGGGGATGGAGCCCCAGCATTTT.

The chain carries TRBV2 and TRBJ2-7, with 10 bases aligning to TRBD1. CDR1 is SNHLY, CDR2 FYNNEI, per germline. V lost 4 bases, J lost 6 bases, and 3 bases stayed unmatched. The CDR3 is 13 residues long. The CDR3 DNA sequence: TGTGCCAGCAGTGGGGACAGGGGAGCCGAGCAGTACTTC. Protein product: CASSGDRGAEQYF.

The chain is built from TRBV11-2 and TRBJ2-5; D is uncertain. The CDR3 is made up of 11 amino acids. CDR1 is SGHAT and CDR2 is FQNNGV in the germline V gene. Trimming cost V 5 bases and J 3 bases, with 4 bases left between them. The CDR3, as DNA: TGTGCCAGCAGCCCAGAAGAGACCCAGTACTTC. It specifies CASSPEETQYF.

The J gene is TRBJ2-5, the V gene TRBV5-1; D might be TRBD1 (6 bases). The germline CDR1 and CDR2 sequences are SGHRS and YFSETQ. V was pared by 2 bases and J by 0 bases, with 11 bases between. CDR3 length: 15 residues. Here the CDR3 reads CASSFLGDNQETQYF. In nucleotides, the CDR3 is TGCGCCAGCAGCTTCTTAGGGGACAACCAAGAGACCCAGTACTTC.